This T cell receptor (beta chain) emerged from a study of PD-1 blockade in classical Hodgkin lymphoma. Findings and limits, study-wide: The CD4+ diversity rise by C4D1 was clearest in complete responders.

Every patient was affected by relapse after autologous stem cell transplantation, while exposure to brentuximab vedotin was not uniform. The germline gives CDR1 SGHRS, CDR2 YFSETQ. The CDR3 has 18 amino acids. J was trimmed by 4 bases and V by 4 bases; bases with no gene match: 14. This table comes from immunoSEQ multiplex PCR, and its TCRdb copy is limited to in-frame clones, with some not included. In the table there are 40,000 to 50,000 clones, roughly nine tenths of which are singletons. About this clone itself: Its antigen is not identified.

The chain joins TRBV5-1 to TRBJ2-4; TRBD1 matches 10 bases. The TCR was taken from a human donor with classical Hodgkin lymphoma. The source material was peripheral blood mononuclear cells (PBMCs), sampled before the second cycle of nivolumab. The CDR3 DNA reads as TGCGCCAGCAGCCTGCCCGTCGCGTTGGACAGGGGGAAAAACATTCAGTACTTC. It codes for CASSLPVALDRGKNIQYF. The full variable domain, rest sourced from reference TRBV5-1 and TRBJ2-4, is KAGVTQTPRYLIKTRGQQVTLSCSPISGHRSVSWYQQTPGQGLQFLFEYFSETQRNKGNFPGRFSGRQFSNSRSEMNVSTLELGDSALYLCASSLPVALDRGKNIQYFGAGTRLSVL.